A selection of T cell receptor beta chains follows, all from one sample in a study of T cells in Graves' hyperthyroidism and ophthalmopathy. TCRdb used MiXCR to reprocess the multiplex PCR reads, holding one entry per CDR3 protein. The sample lists approximately 520,000 distinct CDR3 sequences, approximately 25% occurring once. Material for sequencing was blood. The source of these receptors is a woman aged 25-40 years with Graves' ophthalmopathy. The CDR3 runs from the conserved cysteine through the conserved F or W. The D gene is left open where the match is weak. Rows give clone size only sometimes, using once, few, many, or a class for an expanded clone.

CDR3 DNA: TGTGCCAGCAGCCTGGGACAGGGTCAACCTTCCTACGAGCAGTACTTC; CDR3 protein: CASSLGQGQPSYEQYF; D gene: TRBD1; clone size: once; J gene: TRBJ2-7; V gene: TRBV28
CDR3 DNA: TGTGCCAGCAGTAGCGCCGGGGCACCGCCCTACGAGCAGTACTTC; CDR3 protein: CASSSAGAPPYEQYF; D gene: -; clone size: -; J gene: TRBJ2-7; V gene: TRBV6-2/TRBV6-3
CDR3 DNA: TGCGCCAGCAGCTCCGTTCAGGGGAACTCACCCCTCCACTTT; CDR3 protein: CASSSVQGNSPLHF; D gene: -; clone size: -; J gene: TRBJ1-6; V gene: TRBV5-1
CDR3 DNA: TGCAGCGCCACAACCGTCCCCTCCTACGAGCAGTACTTC; CDR3 protein: CSATTVPSYEQYF; D gene: -; clone size: once; J gene: TRBJ2-7; V gene: TRBV29-1
CDR3 DNA: TGTGCCAGCAGCTCTTGGGACAGGGCGGGCACTGAAGCTTTCTTT; CDR3 protein: CASSSWDRAGTEAFF; D gene: TRBD1; clone size: many; J gene: TRBJ1-1; V gene: TRBV7-9
CDR3 DNA: TGCGCCAGCAGCTTGGTGGCAGGTTCAAACTATGGCTACACCTTC; CDR3 protein: CASSLVAGSNYGYTF; D gene: -; clone size: -; J gene: TRBJ1-2; V gene: TRBV5-1
CDR3 DNA: TGTGCCAGCAGTTCCCAGGGGGCTGGCAATCAGCCCCAGCATTTT; CDR3 protein: CASSSQGAGNQPQHF; D gene: TRBD1; clone size: many; J gene: TRBJ1-5; V gene: TRBV27
CDR3 DNA: TGTGCCAGCAGTTACTCTGAGGGTTCAGACGAGCAGTACTTC; CDR3 protein: CASSYSEGSDEQYF; D gene: -; clone size: -; J gene: TRBJ2-7; V gene: TRBV27
CDR3 DNA: TGTGCCAGCAGAACGGGACCAGGAAGCGAGTACTTC; CDR3 protein: CASRTGPGSEYF; D gene: -; clone size: -; J gene: TRBJ2-7; V gene: TRBV6-1
CDR3 DNA: TGTGCCACCAGTGGGACAGGGGACTACGAGCAGTACTTC; CDR3 protein: CATSGTGDYEQYF; D gene: TRBD1; clone size: many; J gene: TRBJ2-7; V gene: TRBV24-1
CDR3 DNA: TGCGCCAGCAGCTCCTCAGGGGCCACTGAAGCTTTCTTT; CDR3 protein: CASSSSGATEAFF; D gene: -; clone size: many; J gene: TRBJ1-1; V gene: TRBV5-1
CDR3 DNA: TGTGCCAGCAGTTTTTCGTTTCAGCTGAACACTGAAGCTTTCTTT; CDR3 protein: CASSFSFQLNTEAFF; D gene: -; clone size: -; J gene: TRBJ1-1; V gene: TRBV12-3/TRBV12-4
CDR3 DNA: TGCGCCAGCAGCCCCGGACAGGGGGCCGCATACGAGCAGTACTTC; CDR3 protein: CASSPGQGAAYEQYF; D gene: TRBD1; clone size: few; J gene: TRBJ2-7; V gene: TRBV5-1
CDR3 DNA: TGTGCCAGCAGCTTAGTTGACAGGGACACTGAAGCTTTCTTT; CDR3 protein: CASSLVDRDTEAFF; D gene: TRBD1; clone size: many; J gene: TRBJ1-1; V gene: TRBV7-9
CDR3 DNA: TGTGCCAGCAGCCCCAGCGACAGCTACTATGGCTACACCTTC; CDR3 protein: CASSPSDSYYGYTF; D gene: -; clone size: many; J gene: TRBJ1-2; V gene: TRBV9
CDR3 DNA: TGTGCCAGCAGTTACAGGGTACAACCCCAGCATTTT; CDR3 protein: CASSYRVQPQHF; D gene: -; clone size: few; J gene: TRBJ1-5; V gene: TRBV28
CDR3 DNA: TGTGCCAGCCGAAAGGACACCGAAGAGACCCAGTACTTC; CDR3 protein: CASRKDTEETQYF; D gene: -; clone size: many; J gene: TRBJ2-5; V gene: TRBV6-1
CDR3 DNA: TGTGCCAGCAGAAAAAGGGGGACTGAAGCTTTCTTT; CDR3 protein: CASRKRGTEAFF; D gene: -; clone size: many; J gene: TRBJ1-1; V gene: TRBV6-5
CDR3 DNA: TGTGCCACCAGCACGGTTGAGCGGGGGGGACAAGAGACCCAGTACTTC; CDR3 protein: CATSTVERGGQETQYF; D gene: TRBD2; clone size: -; J gene: TRBJ2-5; V gene: TRBV15
CDR3 DNA: TGCAGTGCTAGAGATCAGGAGACGAACACTGAAGCTTTCTTT; CDR3 protein: CSARDQETNTEAFF; D gene: -; clone size: -; J gene: TRBJ1-1; V gene: TRBV20-1
CDR3 DNA: TGCGCCAGCAGCCTGCCGGCGGGTCCGGGCGCCTATGGCTACACCTTC; CDR3 protein: CASSLPAGPGAYGYTF; D gene: -; clone size: few; J gene: TRBJ1-2; V gene: TRBV5-1
CDR3 DNA: TGTGCCAGCAGCCAAGACACAGGCCCAGGCTACACCTTC; CDR3 protein: CASSQDTGPGYTF; D gene: -; clone size: many; J gene: TRBJ1-2; V gene: TRBV3-1
CDR3 DNA: TGTGCCAGCAGTTACTCGCTTTACGGGGTCTACGAGCAGTACTTC; CDR3 protein: CASSYSLYGVYEQYF; D gene: -; clone size: many; J gene: TRBJ2-7; V gene: TRBV6-5
CDR3 DNA: TGTGCCAGCAGCGTAGGGCTCATTTTGAACACTGAAGCTTTCTTT; CDR3 protein: CASSVGLILNTEAFF; D gene: -; clone size: few; J gene: TRBJ1-1; V gene: TRBV9
CDR3 DNA: TGTGCCAGCAGGTGGACAGGGGGTTCCTACGAGCAGTACTTC; CDR3 protein: CASRWTGGSYEQYF; D gene: TRBD1; clone size: -; J gene: TRBJ2-7; V gene: TRBV27
CDR3 DNA: TGTGCCAGCAGCCCATCGGGGCTACAAGAGACCAAGTACTTC; CDR3 protein: CASSPSGLQETKYF; D gene: -; clone size: few; J gene: TRBJ2-5; V gene: TRBV7-2
CDR3 DNA: TGCGCCAGCAGCACCGACAGGGGCCCTCGGGGCGAGGCTTTCTTT; CDR3 protein: CASSTDRGPRGEAFF; D gene: TRBD1; clone size: -; J gene: TRBJ1-1; V gene: TRBV5-1
CDR3 DNA: TGTGCCAGCAGTGGAGGGGGTGCAGCTTTCTTT; CDR3 protein: CASSGGGAAFF; D gene: -; clone size: once; J gene: TRBJ1-1; V gene: TRBV12-3/TRBV12-4
CDR3 DNA: TGTGCCAGCAGCTTAGCACAGGGTGTGAACACTGAAGCTTTCTTT; CDR3 protein: CASSLAQGVNTEAFF; D gene: -; clone size: many; J gene: TRBJ1-1; V gene: TRBV7-9
CDR3 DNA: TGTGCCAGCAGCTTATCGGTCTATGGCTACACCTTC; CDR3 protein: CASSLSVYGYTF; D gene: -; clone size: many; J gene: TRBJ1-2; V gene: TRBV7-9
CDR3 DNA: TGTGCCAGCAGTTACCAGCCGTTACTAGCGGGGGAAGCCTACGAGCAGTACTTC; CDR3 protein: CASSYQPLLAGEAYEQYF; D gene: TRBD2; clone size: many; J gene: TRBJ2-7; V gene: TRBV6-2/TRBV6-3
CDR3 DNA: TGTGCCAGCAGCTTACCTATCCGGGACAGCTACTTAGCGAACACTGAAGCTTTCTTT; CDR3 protein: CASSLPIRDSYLANTEAFF; D gene: TRBD1; clone size: many; J gene: TRBJ1-1; V gene: TRBV11-2
CDR3 DNA: TGCAGCGCAGGAGGGGGGTACCAAGAGACCCAGTACTTC; CDR3 protein: CSAGGGYQETQYF; D gene: -; clone size: -; J gene: TRBJ2-5; V gene: TRBV29-1
CDR3 DNA: TGTGCCAGCTACTCCGGGACAGGGGTAGGCCGAGATGGCTACACCTTC; CDR3 protein: CASYSGTGVGRDGYTF; D gene: TRBD1; clone size: -; J gene: TRBJ1-2; V gene: TRBV6-1
CDR3 DNA: TGTGCCAGCAGTTTGGACAGCCAACCCTACGAGCAGTACTTC; CDR3 protein: CASSLDSQPYEQYF; D gene: -; clone size: many; J gene: TRBJ2-7; V gene: TRBV6-5
CDR3 DNA: TGCAGCGTTGTTGAGCCCTACGAGCAGTACTTC; CDR3 protein: CSVVEPYEQYF; D gene: -; clone size: few; J gene: TRBJ2-7; V gene: TRBV29-1
CDR3 DNA: TGCAGTGCTAGTGTCACCCGCTCTGGAAACACCATATATTTT; CDR3 protein: CSASVTRSGNTIYF; D gene: -; clone size: many; J gene: TRBJ1-3; V gene: TRBV20-1
CDR3 DNA: TGTGCCAGCAGTGGTTGGGGGTACGGTGGCTACACCTTC; CDR3 protein: CASSGWGYGGYTF; D gene: -; clone size: many; J gene: TRBJ1-2; V gene: TRBV2
CDR3 DNA: TGTGCCAGCAGCCCGGGACAGGGCGAGGACACTGAAGCTTTCTTT; CDR3 protein: CASSPGQGEDTEAFF; D gene: TRBD1; clone size: many; J gene: TRBJ1-1; V gene: TRBV7-9
CDR3 DNA: TGCAGTGCTTCTGGGACAGGCTACGAGCAGTACTTC; CDR3 protein: CSASGTGYEQYF; D gene: TRBD1; clone size: many; J gene: TRBJ2-7; V gene: TRBV20-1
CDR3 DNA: TGCAGTGCTAGAGATGGGGTAGTAGAGACCCAGTACTTC; CDR3 protein: CSARDGVVETQYF; D gene: -; clone size: many; J gene: TRBJ2-5; V gene: TRBV20-1
CDR3 DNA: TGTGCCAGCAGTTTATCCTTTCAGGGAGGGTCTGAAGCTTTCTTT; CDR3 protein: CASSLSFQGGSEAFF; D gene: -; clone size: many; J gene: TRBJ1-1; V gene: TRBV12-3/TRBV12-4
CDR3 DNA: TGCGCCAGCAGCTTGGACCTCGTACAGTTTACGAACACCGGGGAGCTGTTTTTT; CDR3 protein: CASSLDLVQFTNTGELFF; D gene: -; clone size: -; J gene: TRBJ2-2; V gene: TRBV5-1
CDR3 DNA: TGCGCCAGCAGCCAAGATGTTAATAACTACGAGCAGTACTTC; CDR3 protein: CASSQDVNNYEQYF; D gene: -; clone size: few; J gene: TRBJ2-7; V gene: TRBV4-1
CDR3 DNA: TGTGCCAGCAGTTTAGATTGGGGTGCGGATCAGCCCCAGCATTTT; CDR3 protein: CASSLDWGADQPQHF; D gene: -; clone size: many; J gene: TRBJ1-5; V gene: TRBV12-3/TRBV12-4
CDR3 DNA: TGTGCCAGCAGTTTGGTTCAGGGGGTTAATTCACCCCTCCACTTT; CDR3 protein: CASSLVQGVNSPLHF; D gene: TRBD1; clone size: many; J gene: TRBJ1-6; V gene: TRBV12-3/TRBV12-4
CDR3 DNA: TGCAGTGCTAGAGATAGTCGGACGTCCGTCATGAACACTGAAGCTTTCTTT; CDR3 protein: CSARDSRTSVMNTEAFF; D gene: -; clone size: -; J gene: TRBJ1-1; V gene: TRBV20-1
CDR3 DNA: TGTGCCAGCAGTACCCACGGGCGGGGGGTCGAGAACGAGCAGTACTTC; CDR3 protein: CASSTHGRGVENEQYF; D gene: TRBD2; clone size: many; J gene: TRBJ2-7; V gene: TRBV6-2/TRBV6-3
CDR3 DNA: TGTGCCAGCAGGGGGCTAGCGGGAGTAGAGACCCAGTACTTC; CDR3 protein: CASRGLAGVETQYF; D gene: TRBD2; clone size: few; J gene: TRBJ2-5; V gene: TRBV2
CDR3 DNA: TGTGCCAGCAGTGAAGTGGAACCTAATCAGCCCCAGCATTTT; CDR3 protein: CASSEVEPNQPQHF; D gene: -; clone size: few; J gene: TRBJ1-5; V gene: TRBV6-1
CDR3 DNA: TGTGCCAGCAGTTTAAGCCAGGGTATAATCGCCGGGGAGCTGTTTTTT; CDR3 protein: CASSLSQGIIAGELFF; D gene: -; clone size: many; J gene: TRBJ2-2; V gene: TRBV12-3/TRBV12-4
CDR3 DNA: TGTGCCACCGCCGGGACTGAGAGAAACATTCAGTACTTC; CDR3 protein: CATAGTERNIQYF; D gene: -; clone size: few; J gene: TRBJ2-4; V gene: TRBV10-3
CDR3 DNA: TGTGCCAGTAGTATCCCGACAGGGGCGCTACCGAACACCGGGGAGCTGTTTTTT; CDR3 protein: CASSIPTGALPNTGELFF; D gene: TRBD1; clone size: few; J gene: TRBJ2-2; V gene: TRBV19
CDR3 DNA: TGTGCCAGCAGCTTAGCGCACAACCAAGAGACCCAGTACTTC; CDR3 protein: CASSLAHNQETQYF; D gene: -; clone size: once; J gene: TRBJ2-5; V gene: TRBV7-2
CDR3 DNA: TGCGCCAGCAGCCAAGAATGGACAGGGGGCTACGAGCAGTACTTC; CDR3 protein: CASSQEWTGGYEQYF; D gene: TRBD1; clone size: many; J gene: TRBJ2-7; V gene: TRBV4-3
CDR3 DNA: TGTGCCAGCAGTGCAGATCCGGGAAACATTCAGTACTTC; CDR3 protein: CASSADPGNIQYF; D gene: -; clone size: -; J gene: TRBJ2-4; V gene: TRBV6-1
CDR3 DNA: TGTGCCAGCTCACCAGAGGTCTCTCAGCCCCAGCATTTT; CDR3 protein: CASSPEVSQPQHF; D gene: -; clone size: many; J gene: TRBJ1-5; V gene: TRBV18
CDR3 DNA: TGTGCCAGCAGCCAGCTAGGGCTAGCGGGGCCCTACGAGCAGTACTTC; CDR3 protein: CASSQLGLAGPYEQYF; D gene: TRBD2; clone size: -; J gene: TRBJ2-7; V gene: TRBV3-1
CDR3 DNA: TGTGCCAGCAGTTTATCCTCCAGGATTTACTATGGCTACACCTTC; CDR3 protein: CASSLSSRIYYGYTF; D gene: -; clone size: many; J gene: TRBJ1-2; V gene: TRBV28
CDR3 DNA: TGTGCCAGCAGCTTCCGTTTAGAGGCAGGAATTCACGAGCAGTACTTC; CDR3 protein: CASSFRLEAGIHEQYF; D gene: -; clone size: -; J gene: TRBJ2-7; V gene: TRBV11-2